One and the same sample provided the 2 T cell receptor beta chains below, sequenced in a study of T cells in Graves' hyperthyroidism and ophthalmopathy. Regions amplified from RNA transcripts were the TCR beta CDR3 regions. First-round RT-PCR of the TCR CDR3 relied on the HTBI primer set. Using its own MiXCR run on the multiplex PCR reads, TCRdb lists one record per CDR3 protein. The data hold hundreds of thousands of distinct CDR3 sequences, with around 46% observed a single time. Sequenced sample: peripheral blood or thyroid tissue (not recorded which). Receptors were obtained from a young woman with Graves' hyperthyroidism.

This clonotype was seen many times. This chain uses TRBV13 with TRBJ1-3; D unclear. Germline lookup yields CDR1 PRHDT and CDR2 FYEKMQ (reference sequence). The CDR3 has 14 amino acids. V was pared by 0 bases and J by 4 bases, with 7 bases between. The chain's CDR3 is CASSLGESGNTIYF. In nucleotides, the CDR3 is TGTGCCAGCAGCTTAGGCGAATCAGGAAACACCATATATTTT.

This sequence joins TRBV20-1 and TRBJ1-6; TRBD1 is a possible D gene (5 bases). This CDR3 contains 15 residues. The germline V gene has CDR1 DFQATT and CDR2 SNEGSKA (reference sequence). With 0 bases removed from V and 10 bases from J, the gap between germline ends came to 16 bases. Written as DNA, the CDR3 is TGCAGTGCTAGAGATACGGACAACGACGTATCACCCCTCCACTTT. Translating gives CSARDTDNDVSPLHF.